This is a list of T cell receptor beta chains from one sample in a study of T cell changes during pregnancy in multiple sclerosis. Using immunoSEQ multiplex PCR, the repertoire was profiled, and TCRdb retains in-frame clones only, with some absent. The data contain 80,000 to 130,000 clones, just over 90% of them singletons. Here the sequenced sample was peripheral blood, taken in the second trimester of pregnancy. The receptors here all came from a female donor with multiple sclerosis, enrolled in a pregnancy study. The CDR3 runs from the conserved cysteine through the conserved F or W. A D gene is named only where the DNA matches it firmly. For some rows the clone size is stated as once, few or many, or as a class when expanded; others skip it.

>9|-|TRBJ2-7|-|TRBV7-8
TGTGCCAGCCATCGGGTGCAGTACTTC
CASHRVQYF
>17|-|TRBJ2-1|TRBD1|TRBV5-1
TGCGCCAGCAGCCCTTCCCGCGGGACAGGGAAGATCGATGAGCAGTTCTTC
CASSPSRGTGKIDEQFF
>14|-|TRBJ1-2|TRBD1|TRBV27
TGTGCCAGCAGCTCTGGACAGGGGCTCGCTGGCTACACCTTC
CASSSGQGLAGYTF
>14|-|TRBJ1-2|TRBD1|TRBV9
TGTGCCAGCAGCGCCGGACAGGGGCAAGATGGCTACACCTTC
CASSAGQGQDGYTF
>14|-|TRBJ2-1|-|TRBV18
TGTGCCAGCTCACGGGAGAGCTCCTACAATGAGCAGTTCTTC
CASSRESSYNEQFF
>14|-|TRBJ1-1|-|TRBV7-6
TGTGCCAGCAGCTTAGAGCCCCTCTCCCCTGAAGCTTTCTTT
CASSLEPLSPEAFF
>15|-|TRBJ2-3|-|TRBV10-2
TGCGCCAGCAGAGGCTCCCAGCGAAGCACAGATACGCAGTATTTT
CASRGSQRSTDTQYF
>15|once|TRBJ1-1|-|TRBV2
TGTGCCAGCATCGAAACGGAGGGTCTGGGCACTGAAGCTTTCTTT
CASIETEGLGTEAFF
>15|-|TRBJ2-3|TRBD2|TRBV9
TGTGCCAGCAGCCCGGGACTAGCGGGAAGAGATACGCAGTATTTT
CASSPGLAGRDTQYF
>18|-|TRBJ2-7|TRBD2|TRBV13
TGTGCCAGCAGCCTATCCCCACCGCTAGCGGGGGTACCTACCGAGCAGTACTTC
CASSLSPPLAGVPTEQYF
>13|-|TRBJ1-5|-|TRBV4-2
TGTGCCAGCAGCCAACGGGGGGACCAGCCCCAGCATTTT
CASSQRGDQPQHF
>14|-|TRBJ2-2|-|TRBV28
TGTGCCAGCAGTTCGTCTAGCGTAGCCGGGGAGCTGTTTTTT
CASSSSSVAGELFF
>13|-|TRBJ1-2|-|TRBV30
TGTGCCTGCCCTACTTCGAGAAACTATGGCTACACCTTC
CACPTSRNYGYTF
>15|-|TRBJ2-3|-|TRBV7-8
TGTGCCAGCAGCCCCCGGCCTGGGAGATCAGATACGCAGTATTTT
CASSPRPGRSDTQYF
>13|-|TRBJ1-1|-|TRBV18
TGTGCCAGCTCACCACCCAGGAACACTGAAGCTTTCTTT
CASSPPRNTEAFF
>15|-|TRBJ2-7|TRBD1|TRBV30
TGTGCCTGGGACCCTGGGGACAGGGAGGTCAACGAGCAGTACTTC
CAWDPGDREVNEQYF
>15|-|TRBJ1-4|TRBD1|TRBV18
TGTGCCAGCTCACCGACCGGGACAGGGAACGAAAAACTGTTTTTT
CASSPTGTGNEKLFF
>13|-|TRBJ2-7|TRBD2|TRBV28
TGTGCCAGCAGTACTAGCGGGCCCTACGAGCAGTACTTC
CASSTSGPYEQYF
>17|-|TRBJ2-1|-|TRBV7-9
TGTGCCAGCAGCCTACGCACAGGTTCAAGGTCCTACAATGAGCAGTTCTTC
CASSLRTGSRSYNEQFF
>13|-|TRBJ1-6|-|TRBV30
TGTGCCTGGAGAAGTACGGAGAATTCACCCCTCCACTTT
CAWRSTENSPLHF
>13|few|TRBJ1-5|-|TRBV7-2
TGTGCCAGCAGCTGGGGGGGCCAACAGCCCCAGCATTTT
CASSWGGQQPQHF
>15|-|TRBJ2-3|-|TRBV4-1
TGCGCCAGCAGCCAAGAGGGCCTTAGCACAGATACGCAGTATTTT
CASSQEGLSTDTQYF
>14|-|TRBJ2-2|-|TRBV4-2
TGTGCCAGCAGCCAACCGACTAGTATCGGGGAGCTGTTTTTT
CASSQPTSIGELFF
>14|-|TRBJ2-7|TRBD1|TRBV30
TGTGCCTGGAGTGCAGACAGGGTGTACTACGAGCAGTACTTC
CAWSADRVYYEQYF
>14|-|TRBJ1-6|-|TRBV15
TGTGCCACCAGCAGTGAGACAGAAAATTCACCCCTCCACTTT
CATSSETENSPLHF
>12|-|TRBJ1-2|-|TRBV19
TGTGCCAGTAGTGGCGACAGCTATGGCTACACCTTC
CASSGDSYGYTF
>12|once|TRBJ2-7|-|TRBV13
TGTGCCAGCAGCTTTGGACAGAACGAGCAGTACTTC
CASSFGQNEQYF
>13|-|TRBJ2-7|-|TRBV11-2
TGTGCCAGCAGCTTAGTTTCCCGGAGGGAGCAGTACTTC
CASSLVSRREQYF
>16|-|TRBJ2-7|-|TRBV6-4
TGTGCCAGCAGTGACTCGACCGGACACCTCTCCTACGAGCAGTACTTC
CASSDSTGHLSYEQYF
>15|once|TRBJ1-3|TRBD1|TRBV7-2
TGTGCCAGCAGCCAGGGGACAGTTTCTGGAAACACCATATATTTT
CASSQGTVSGNTIYF
>16|-|TRBJ2-2|-|TRBV10-3
TGTGCCATCAGCTCCTCTAGCAGCCAGAACACCGGGGAGCTGTTTTTT
CAISSSSSQNTGELFF
>17|-|TRBJ2-7|TRBD2|TRBV5-4
TGTGCCAGCAGCTTGGGTCCGGGACTAGCGATTAATTACGAGCAGTACTTC
CASSLGPGLAINYEQYF
>13|-|TRBJ2-1|-|TRBV5-1
TGCGCCAGCAGCTTGGGGGGAGCCAATGAGCAGTTCTTC
CASSLGGANEQFF
>14|-|TRBJ1-5|-|TRBV6-1
TGTGCCAGCAGTGGACAGGTTTACAATCAGCCCCAGCATTTT
CASSGQVYNQPQHF
>13|-|TRBJ2-7|-|TRBV28
TGTGCCAGCACCCCAGGGGGGAACCACGAGCAGTACTTC
CASTPGGNHEQYF
>14|once|TRBJ2-3|TRBD2|TRBV29-1
TGCAGCGTTACTAGCGGGGTTGGTGCAGATACGCAGTATTTT
CSVTSGVGADTQYF
>15|-|TRBJ2-7|TRBD1|TRBV5-8
TGTGCCAGCAGCTCCTACAGGGGCGACTCCTACGAGCAGTACTTC
CASSSYRGDSYEQYF
>14|-|TRBJ1-5|-|TRBV28
TGTGCCAGCAGTTTAGGACAGCGCAATCAGCCCCAGCATTTT
CASSLGQRNQPQHF
>15|-|TRBJ2-3|TRBD2|TRBV15
TGTGCCACCAGCACCGGGACTAGCGGGCCAGATACGCAGTATTTT
CATSTGTSGPDTQYF
>14|-|TRBJ2-5|TRBD2|TRBV9
TGTGCCAGCAGCGAAGGACTAGCGCAAGAGACCCAGTACTTC
CASSEGLAQETQYF
>13|-|TRBJ1-3|-|TRBV5-4
TGTGCCAGCAGACCACAGGCCTCAAGCACCATATATTTT
CASRPQASSTIYF
>12|-|TRBJ2-7|-|TRBV28
TGTGCCAGCAGTTTATTTGAGGGAGAACAGTACTTC
CASSLFEGEQYF
>17|-|TRBJ2-1|TRBD2|TRBV9
TGTGCCAGCAGCGTAGTAGCTCGGACTAGCGGGATAAATGAGCAGTTCTTC
CASSVVARTSGINEQFF
>15|-|TRBJ1-5|TRBD1|TRBV19
TGTGCCAGTGAACCTAGGACAGGGACTTCCCAGCCCCAGCATTTT
CASEPRTGTSQPQHF
>15|few|TRBJ1-6|TRBD1|TRBV9
TGTGCCAGCAGCGTAGAGGCAGGGGGAGATTCACCCCTCCACTTT
CASSVEAGGDSPLHF
>15|few|TRBJ1-5|TRBD1|TRBV9
TGTGCCAGCAGCCCCGGGACAGGGCTCAATCAGCCCCAGCATTTT
CASSPGTGLNQPQHF
>16|-|TRBJ2-7|TRBD1|TRBV18
TGTGCCAGCTCACCCCCGCCGGGACAGGGGGGATACGAGCAGTACTTC
CASSPPPGQGGYEQYF
>15|few|TRBJ2-7|-|TRBV5-4
TGTGCCAGCAGCCTGGCCGGTGTGGGGGGCTACGAGCAGTACTTC
CASSLAGVGGYEQYF
>13|-|TRBJ1-3|-|TRBV29-1
TGCAGCGTTGAAGACAGCTCTGGAAACACCATATATTTT
CSVEDSSGNTIYF
>13|-|TRBJ2-7|TRBD1|TRBV9
TGTGCCAGCAGCGTAGGGACAGGGGCCGAGCAGTACTTC
CASSVGTGAEQYF
>13|-|TRBJ2-1|-|TRBV15
TGTGCCACCAGCCTCTACAGGGTTGGCGAGCAGTTCTTC
CATSLYRVGEQFF
>12|-|TRBJ2-3|-|TRBV7-6
TGTGCCAGCAGCTTAGGAGCGGATACGCAGTATTTT
CASSLGADTQYF
>15|-|TRBJ2-3|-|TRBV7-3
TGTGCCAGCAGCTTAATGGGGGCCCGCACAGATACGCAGTATTTT
CASSLMGARTDTQYF
>17|-|TRBJ2-1|-|TRBV4-1
TGCGCCAGCAGCCAAGGTCGCGCTAGCTCCAACTACAATGAGCAGTTCTTC
CASSQGRASSNYNEQFF
>14|-|TRBJ2-2|TRBD2|TRBV6-5
TGTGCCAGCAAGGCGGGGGGAAGGACCGGGGAGCTGTTTTTT
CASKAGGRTGELFF
>12|-|TRBJ2-3|-|TRBV6-6
TGTGCCAGCGTCGACTCGGTATATACGCAGTATTTT
CASVDSVYTQYF